Following are 14 T cell receptor beta chains from one sample sequenced in a study of blood T cell repertoires in COVID-19. Assay: immunoSEQ multiplex PCR; the TCRdb copy retains only in-frame clones and omits some. The sample includes under 200,000 clones, approximately 84% of them seen just once. Sequencing was carried out using peripheral blood. The receptors shown here come from a man in his late teens or twenties with active or convalescent COVID-19.

CDR3 in amino acids: CASSFLGGTNEKLFF. The CDR3 nucleotides are TGTGCCAGCAGCTTTCTGGGAGGGACAAATGAAAAACTGTTTTTT. The chain combines TRBV5-6 with TRBJ1-4; D is possibly TRBD1 (6 bases). Germline-derived CDR1 and CDR2 are SGHDT and YYEEEE. V dropped 2 bases and J dropped 5 bases, with 13 bases sitting between them. This CDR3 comprises 15 residues.

V and J are TRBV2 and TRBJ1-5, with D possibly matching TRBD1 (5 bases). With 8 bases removed from V and 4 bases from J, the gap between germline ends came to 15 bases. The CDR3 runs to 14 residues. The V gene's germline CDR1 is SNHLY and CDR2 FYNNEI. CDR3 protein: CASGTTGRNQPQHF. CDR3 sequence (DNA): TGTGCCAGCGGTACCACAGGTAGAAATCAGCCCCAGCATTTT.

J is TRBJ1-6 and V is TRBV27, with TRBD1 matching 9 bases. In germline, CDR1 is MNHEY, CDR2 SMNVEV (reference sequence). The CDR3 is 14 amino acids. V gave up 4 bases and J gave up 7 bases; unmatched junction bases: 2. CDR3 protein: CASSWGTGNSPLHF. The DNA for the CDR3 is TGTGCCAGCAGTTGGGGGACAGGGAATTCACCCCTCCACTTT.

This rearrangement joins TRBV7-9 to TRBJ2-7; maybe TRBD1 (5 bases). This CDR3 is built from 16 residues. The V gene's germline CDR1 is SEHNR and CDR2 FQNEAQ (reference sequence). V shed 5 bases and J shed 2 bases, with 19 bases lying between them. CDR3 in DNA: TGTGCCAGCAGCCAAGGGTTACCAGGGCAAACCTACGAGCAGTACTTC. Translation: CASSQGLPGQTYEQYF.

The chain couples TRBV6-1 to TRBJ1-4, with D possibly TRBD1 on 6 matching bases. Trimming took off 0 bases at V and 8 bases at J, with 13 bases between the two ends. This CDR3 region has 15 residues. Germline CDR1 MNHNS, CDR2 SASEGT. CDR3 sequence reads: CASSEAGGLGEKLFF. The DNA of the CDR3 is TGTGCCAGCAGTGAAGCAGGGGGATTGGGGGAAAAACTGTTTTTT.

V usage is TRBV4-1 and J usage is TRBJ2-3; 10 bases fit TRBD2. CDR1 and CDR2 (germline): MGHRA, YSYEKL. The CDR3 is made up of 14 amino acids. The trim removed 5 bases at V and 7 bases at J, leaving 6 bases unmatched. CDR3 in amino acids: CASSRAGGPHTQYF. In DNA, the CDR3 is TGCGCCAGCAGCAGAGCGGGAGGGCCCCATACGCAGTATTTT.

The sample holds a few counts of this clone. The CDR3 loop is CASSLASGGRYEKLFF. Here the CDR3 DNA reads TGTGCCAGCAGCTTAGCTTCCGGGGGGCGGTATGAAAAACTGTTTTTT. The chain joins TRBV7-2 to TRBJ1-4, with a tentative D call TRBD1 (6 bases). This CDR3 has 16 amino acids. V dropped 0 bases and J dropped 6 bases, with 14 bases sitting between them. Germline CDR1 reads SGHTA; CDR2 reads FQGNSA. Full variable domain (remainder filled in from reference TRBV7-2 and TRBJ1-4): GAGVSQSPSNKVTEKGKDVELRCDPISGHTALYWYRQSLGQGLEFLIYFQGNSAPDKSGLPSDRFSAERTGGSVSTLTIQRTQQEDSAVYLCASSLASGGRYEKLFFGSGTQLSVL.

CDR3 sequence reads: CASSPLNYGQRNYGYTF. The CDR3 DNA follows: TGTGCCAGCAGTCCACTGAATTATGGACAGCGAAACTATGGCTACACCTTC. The chain has TRBV28 and TRBJ1-2; possibly TRBD1 for D (6 bases). Trimming cost V 5 bases and J 2 bases, with 21 bases left between them. In germline, CDR1 is MDHEN, CDR2 SYDVKM. The CDR3 loop spans 17 amino acids.

The rearrangement joins TRBV18 to TRBJ1-5; D not certain. The CDR3 totals 14 residues. Germline V gene data show CDR1 as KGHSH and CDR2 as LQKENI. V dropped 2 bases and J dropped 2 bases, with 7 bases sitting between them. CDR3 loop: CASSPGEGNQPQHF. The CDR3 region has the DNA TGTGCCAGCTCACCAGGGGAGGGCAATCAGCCCCAGCATTTT.

This clone was found many times. The sample contains more than one DNA sequence encoding this CDR3. The chain carries TRBV6-4 and TRBJ2-3; no reliable D call. Germline lookup yields CDR1 MRHNA and CDR2 SNTAGT. The V end lost 3 bases, the J end lost 1 base, and 8 bases lay between the germline ends. The CDR3 totals 14 residues. The CDR3 coding sequence is TGTGCCAGCAGTGAAGCAGGTGGCACAGATACGCAGTATTTT. Its translation: CASSEAGGTDTQYF.

CDR3 bases: TGTGCCAGCAGCTTCCGGCGGGATAATTCACCCCTCCACTTT. As protein: CASSFRRDNSPLHF. The chain uses TRBV7-9 and TRBJ1-6; the D is unclear. Deletions cut 3 bases from V and 5 bases from J, with 8 bases between. The germline V gene has CDR1 SEHNR and CDR2 FQNEAQ (reference sequence). The CDR3 is made up of 14 amino acids. The full variable domain, completed using reference TRBV7-9 and TRBJ1-6, is DTGVSQNPRHKITKRGQNVTFRCDPISEHNRLYWYRQTLGQGPEFLTYFQNEAQLEKSRLLSDRFSAERPKGSFSTLEIQRTEQGDSAMYLCASSFRRDNSPLHFGNGTRLTVT.

This rearrangement joins TRBV2 to TRBJ1-2; 9 positions match TRBD1. Trimming removed 6 bases from V and 2 bases from J; junction bases left unmatched: 7. The CDR3 has 15 residues. Germline CDR1 reads SNHLY; CDR2 reads FYNNEI. CDR3 sequence: CASRRPGTGNYGYTF. In DNA, the CDR3 is TGTGCCAGCAGACGTCCCGGGACAGGGAACTATGGCTACACCTTC.

The rearrangement joins TRBV27 to TRBJ1-6; D is perhaps TRBD1 (5 bases). This CDR3 comprises 14 residues. CDR1 is MNHEY and CDR2 is SMNVEV in the germline V gene (reference sequence). Between the trimmed V and J ends, which lost 2 bases and 6 bases, there was a span of 8 bases. The CDR3 reads CASSLQGSNSPLHF. The DNA of the CDR3 is TGTGCCAGCAGTTTACAGGGCAGTAATTCACCCCTCCACTTT.

The genes are TRBV24-1 and TRBJ1-5; 10 positions agree with TRBD1. The CDR3 is 17 amino acids. Germline V lookup: CDR1 KGHDR, CDR2 SFDVKD. V lost 5 bases, J lost 4 bases, and 10 bases stayed unmatched. DNA for the CDR3: TGTGCCACCAGTGCCCCTACCGGGACAGGGGATAATCAGCCCCAGCATTTT. Its protein product is CATSAPTGTGDNQPQHF.